The count of the clone carrying this TCR beta chain is one. Followed longitudinally, the Seattle patients had been enrolled during active infection. Authors' analysis steps: Researchers report that nucleated cell counts were estimated from reference gene primer amplification. Profiled with immunoSEQ multiplex PCR; TCRdb holds only in-frame clones, not every one. Clone size and the V and J calls come from that table; the DNA yielded D and trimming. Seen here are 300,000 to 400,000 clones, about 91% observed once, and the top ten hold roughly a tenth. The data were obtained in a study of blood T cell repertoires in COVID-19. In the study overall: Acute-phase and convalescent COVID-19 samples originated in the United States, Italy and Spain.

Germline V CDR1 and CDR2: MNHEY, SVGEGT. V gave up 0 bases and J gave up 5 bases, with 17 bases separating them. This CDR3 is 16 amino acids long. Specimen: peripheral blood. The V gene is TRBV6-2 or TRBV6-3, the J gene TRBJ2-7; D remains unclear. This receptor was obtained from a man aged 25 to 40 with COVID-19, enrolled during active disease. The CDR3 DNA follows: TGTGCCAGCAGTTACTCGGGCAGCCGTTTAGTCGACGAGCAGTACTTC. This sequence encodes CASSYSGSRLVDEQYF.